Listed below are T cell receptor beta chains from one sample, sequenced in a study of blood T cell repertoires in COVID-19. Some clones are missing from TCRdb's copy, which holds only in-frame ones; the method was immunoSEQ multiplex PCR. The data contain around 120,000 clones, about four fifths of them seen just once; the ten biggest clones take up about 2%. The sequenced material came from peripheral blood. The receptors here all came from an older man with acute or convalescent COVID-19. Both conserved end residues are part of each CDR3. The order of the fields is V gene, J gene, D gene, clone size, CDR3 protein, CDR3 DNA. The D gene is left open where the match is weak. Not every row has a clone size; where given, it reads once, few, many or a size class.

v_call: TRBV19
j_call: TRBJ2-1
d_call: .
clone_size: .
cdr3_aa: CASMDGRATGEQFF
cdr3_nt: TGTGCCAGTATGGATGGCAGGGCGACGGGTGAGCAGTTCTTC

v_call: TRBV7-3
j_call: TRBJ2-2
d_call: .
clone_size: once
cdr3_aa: CASSLGAYTGELFF
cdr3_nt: TGTGCCAGCAGCTTAGGGGCCTACACCGGGGAGCTGTTTTTT

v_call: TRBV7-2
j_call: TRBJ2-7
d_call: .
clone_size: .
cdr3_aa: CASSTARDYEQYF
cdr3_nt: TGTGCCAGCAGCACCGCACGGGACTACGAGCAGTACTTC

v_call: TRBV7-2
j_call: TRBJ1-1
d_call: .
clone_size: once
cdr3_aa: CASSPGPGPNTEAFF
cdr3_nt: TGTGCCAGCAGCCCAGGTCCCGGCCCGAACACTGAAGCTTTCTTT

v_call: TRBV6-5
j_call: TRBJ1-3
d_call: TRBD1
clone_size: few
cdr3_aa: CASSIDRVAGNTIYF
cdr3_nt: TGTGCCAGCAGTATAGACAGGGTCGCGGGAAACACCATATATTTT

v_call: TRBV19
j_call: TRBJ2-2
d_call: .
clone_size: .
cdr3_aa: CASNMNTGELFF
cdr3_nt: TGTGCCAGTAACATGAACACCGGGGAGCTGTTTTTT

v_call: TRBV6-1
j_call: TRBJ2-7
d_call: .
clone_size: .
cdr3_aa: CASSELRTVNEQYF
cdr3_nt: TGTGCCAGCAGTGAACTCAGGACAGTGAACGAGCAGTACTTC

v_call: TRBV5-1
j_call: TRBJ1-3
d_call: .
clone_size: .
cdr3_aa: CASSLAVGSGNTIYF
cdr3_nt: TGCGCCAGCAGCTTGGCCGTCGGCTCTGGAAACACCATATATTTT

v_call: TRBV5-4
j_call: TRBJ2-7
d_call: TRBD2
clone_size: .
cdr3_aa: CASSAALAGGYEQYF
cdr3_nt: TGTGCCAGCAGCGCCGCCCTAGCGGGGGGTTACGAGCAGTACTTC

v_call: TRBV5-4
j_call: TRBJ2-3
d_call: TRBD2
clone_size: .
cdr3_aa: CASSLGSGGASGTDTQYF
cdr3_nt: TGTGCCAGCAGCTTGGGGAGCGGGGGGGCCTCCGGCACAGATACGCAGTATTTT

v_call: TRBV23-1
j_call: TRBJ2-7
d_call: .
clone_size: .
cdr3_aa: CASSQKALGYEQYF
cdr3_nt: TGCGCCAGCAGTCAGAAAGCTCTCGGCTACGAGCAGTACTTC

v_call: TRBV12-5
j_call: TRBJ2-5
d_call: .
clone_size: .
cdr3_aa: CASGLAPGLQETQYF
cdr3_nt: TGTGCTAGTGGTTTGGCCCCGGGACTTCAAGAGACCCAGTACTTC

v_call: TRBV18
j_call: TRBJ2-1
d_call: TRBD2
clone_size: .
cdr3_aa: CASSPPSSLAGVNEQFF
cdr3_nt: TGTGCCAGCTCACCACCTTCTAGCCTAGCGGGGGTTAATGAGCAGTTCTTC

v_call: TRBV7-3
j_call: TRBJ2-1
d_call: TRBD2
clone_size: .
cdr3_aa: CASSLNWGSGVNEQFF
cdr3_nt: TGTGCCAGCAGCTTAAATTGGGGAAGCGGGGTGAATGAGCAGTTCTTC

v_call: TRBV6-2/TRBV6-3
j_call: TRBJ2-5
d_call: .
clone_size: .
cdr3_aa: CASSRHRVGETQYF
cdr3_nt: TGTGCCAGCAGCCGCCACAGGGTAGGAGAGACCCAGTACTTC

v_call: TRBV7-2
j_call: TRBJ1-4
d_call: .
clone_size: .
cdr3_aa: CASSLFGHATNEKLFF
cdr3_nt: TGTGCCAGCAGCTTATTTGGGCATGCAACTAATGAAAAACTGTTTTTT

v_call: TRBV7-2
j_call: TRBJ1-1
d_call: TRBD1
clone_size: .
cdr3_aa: CASSHTGARAFF
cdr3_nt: TGTGCCAGCAGCCACACAGGGGCGCGGGCTTTCTTT

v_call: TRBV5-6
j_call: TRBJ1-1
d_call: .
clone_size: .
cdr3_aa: CASSFWSRENTEAFF
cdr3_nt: TGTGCCAGCAGCTTTTGGAGCAGGGAGAACACTGAAGCTTTCTTT

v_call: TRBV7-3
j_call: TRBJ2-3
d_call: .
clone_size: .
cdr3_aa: CASSLRGGTTDTQYF
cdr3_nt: TGTGCCAGCAGCTTGCGGGGAGGCACCACAGATACGCAGTATTTT

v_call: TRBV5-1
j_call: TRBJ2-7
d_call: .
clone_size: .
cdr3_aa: CASSLRGPLDEQYF
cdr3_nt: TGCGCCAGCAGCTTGAGGGGCCCACTGGATGAGCAGTACTTC

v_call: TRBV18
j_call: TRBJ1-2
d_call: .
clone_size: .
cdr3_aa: CASSPQTNYGYTF
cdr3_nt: TGTGCCAGCTCACCACAAACAAACTATGGCTACACCTTC

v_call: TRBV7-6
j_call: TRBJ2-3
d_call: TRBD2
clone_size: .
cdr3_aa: CASSYRGGLTDTQYF
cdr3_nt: TGTGCCAGCAGCTATCGGGGGGGGCTAACAGATACGCAGTATTTT

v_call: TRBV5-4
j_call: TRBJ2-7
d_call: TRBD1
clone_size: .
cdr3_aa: CASSPRTGSSYEQYF
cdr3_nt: TGTGCCAGCAGCCCTCGGACAGGGAGCTCCTACGAGCAGTACTTC

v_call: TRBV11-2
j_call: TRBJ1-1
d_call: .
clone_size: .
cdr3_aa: CASSVGAGVNTEAFF
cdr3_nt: TGTGCCAGCAGCGTGGGGGCCGGGGTGAACACTGAAGCTTTCTTT

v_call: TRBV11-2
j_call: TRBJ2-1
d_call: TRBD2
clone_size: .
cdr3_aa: CASSFAGGLNNEQFF
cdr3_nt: TGTGCCAGCAGCTTCGCGGGGGGGCTTAACAATGAGCAGTTCTTC

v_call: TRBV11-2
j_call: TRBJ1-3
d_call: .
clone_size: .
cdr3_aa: CASGLEGVSGNTIYF
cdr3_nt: TGTGCCAGCGGCTTAGAAGGGGTTTCTGGAAACACCATATATTTT

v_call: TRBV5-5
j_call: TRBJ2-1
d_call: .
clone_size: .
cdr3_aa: CASSNRQVGDNEQFF
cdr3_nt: TGTGCCAGCAGCAACAGACAGGTCGGGGACAATGAGCAGTTCTTC

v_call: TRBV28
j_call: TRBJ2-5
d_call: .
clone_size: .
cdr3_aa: CASSFYQGEETQYF
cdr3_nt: TGTGCCAGCAGTTTCTATCAGGGTGAAGAGACCCAGTACTTC

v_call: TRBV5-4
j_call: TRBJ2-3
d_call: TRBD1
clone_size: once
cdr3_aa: CASTLGGTGGNRITDTQYF
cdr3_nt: TGTGCCAGCACCCTGGGGGGGACAGGGGGCAATAGGATCACAGATACGCAGTATTTT

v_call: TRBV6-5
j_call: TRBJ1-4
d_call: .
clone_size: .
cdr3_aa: CASSKGVTNEKLFF
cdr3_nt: TGTGCCAGCAGCAAGGGGGTGACTAATGAAAAACTGTTTTTT

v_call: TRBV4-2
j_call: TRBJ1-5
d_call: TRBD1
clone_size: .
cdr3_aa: CASRPSQGAGDQPQHF
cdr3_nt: TGTGCCAGCAGACCCTCTCAGGGGGCCGGGGATCAGCCCCAGCATTTT

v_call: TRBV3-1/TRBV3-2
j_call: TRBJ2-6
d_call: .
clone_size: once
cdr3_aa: CASSQEIGRDSSGANVLTF
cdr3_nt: TGTGCCAGCAGCCAAGAGATTGGCAGGGATAGCTCTGGGGCCAACGTCCTGACTTTC

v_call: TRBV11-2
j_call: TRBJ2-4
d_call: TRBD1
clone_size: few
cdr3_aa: CASSLGTGTVSLAKNIQYF
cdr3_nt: TGTGCCAGCAGCTTGGGGACCGGGACAGTTTCATTAGCCAAAAACATTCAGTACTTC

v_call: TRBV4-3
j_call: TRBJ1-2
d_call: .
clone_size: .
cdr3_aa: CASSQVARYYGYTF
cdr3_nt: TGCGCCAGCAGCCAAGTGGCCAGATACTATGGCTACACCTTC

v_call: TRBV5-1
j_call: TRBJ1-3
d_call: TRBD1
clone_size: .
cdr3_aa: CASSLERTGSFDTIYF
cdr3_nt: TGCGCCAGCAGCTTGGAACGGACAGGGAGTTTTGACACCATATATTTT

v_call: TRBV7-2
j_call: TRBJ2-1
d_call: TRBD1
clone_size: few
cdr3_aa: CASSLVTGTGGNEQFF
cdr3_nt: TGTGCCAGCAGCTTAGTCACCGGGACAGGGGGCAATGAGCAGTTCTTC

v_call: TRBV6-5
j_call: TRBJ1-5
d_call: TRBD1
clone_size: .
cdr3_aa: CASRAGTGSQPQHF
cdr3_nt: TGTGCCAGCAGGGCCGGGACAGGGAGTCAGCCCCAGCATTTT

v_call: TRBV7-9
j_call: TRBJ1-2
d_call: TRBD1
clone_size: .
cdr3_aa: CASSLQGDYGYTF
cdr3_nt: TGTGCCAGCAGCTTACAGGGGGACTATGGCTACACCTTC

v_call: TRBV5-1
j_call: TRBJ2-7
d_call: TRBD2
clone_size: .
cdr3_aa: CASSPGLAGEQYF
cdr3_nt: TGCGCCAGCAGCCCTGGACTAGCAGGCGAGCAGTACTTC

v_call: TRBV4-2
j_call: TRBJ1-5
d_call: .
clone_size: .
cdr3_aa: CASSQAFGAGGNQPQHF
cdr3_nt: TGTGCCAGCAGCCAGGCCTTCGGGGCAGGGGGCAATCAGCCCCAGCATTTT

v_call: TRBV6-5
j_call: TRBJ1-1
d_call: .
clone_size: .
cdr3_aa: CASRSTGSSTEAFF
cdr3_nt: TGTGCCAGCAGGTCGACAGGATCGAGCACTGAAGCTTTCTTT

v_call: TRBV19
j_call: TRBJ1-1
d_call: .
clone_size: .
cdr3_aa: CASSIWRDTEAFF
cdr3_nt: TGTGCCAGTAGTATTTGGAGGGACACTGAAGCTTTCTTT

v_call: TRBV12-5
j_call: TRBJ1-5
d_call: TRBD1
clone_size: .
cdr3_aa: CASGSNRGHSNQPQHF
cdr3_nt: TGTGCTAGTGGTTCAAACAGGGGACATAGCAATCAGCCCCAGCATTTT

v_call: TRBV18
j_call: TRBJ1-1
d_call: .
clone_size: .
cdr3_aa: CASSQAAVYTEAFF
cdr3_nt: TGTGCCAGCTCACAGGCGGCGGTTTATACTGAAGCTTTCTTT

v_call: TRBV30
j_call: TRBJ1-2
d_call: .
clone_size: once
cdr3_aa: CAWSVGVGGYTF
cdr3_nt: TGTGCCTGGAGTGTAGGGGTTGGTGGCTACACCTTC

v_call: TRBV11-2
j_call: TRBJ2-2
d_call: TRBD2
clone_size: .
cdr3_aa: CASSVRGAAGELFF
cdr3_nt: TGTGCCAGCAGCGTGCGGGGGGCAGCCGGGGAGCTGTTTTTT

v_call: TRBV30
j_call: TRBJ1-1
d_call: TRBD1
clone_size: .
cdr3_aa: CAWSVKDRATTLNAFF
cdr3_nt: TGTGCCTGGAGTGTAAAGGACAGGGCGACAACACTGAACGCTTTCTTT